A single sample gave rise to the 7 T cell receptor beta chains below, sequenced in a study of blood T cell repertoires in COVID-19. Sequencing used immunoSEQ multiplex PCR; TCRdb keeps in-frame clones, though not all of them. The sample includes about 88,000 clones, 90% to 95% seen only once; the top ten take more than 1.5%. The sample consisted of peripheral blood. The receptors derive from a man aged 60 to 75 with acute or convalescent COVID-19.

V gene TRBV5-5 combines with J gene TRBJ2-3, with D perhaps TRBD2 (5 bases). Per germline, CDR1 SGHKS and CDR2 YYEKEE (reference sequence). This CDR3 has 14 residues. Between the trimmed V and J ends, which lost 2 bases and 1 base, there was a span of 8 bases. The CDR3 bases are TGTGCCAGCAGCTTCGACGGGGGCACAGATACGCAGTATTTT. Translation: CASSFDGGTDTQYF.

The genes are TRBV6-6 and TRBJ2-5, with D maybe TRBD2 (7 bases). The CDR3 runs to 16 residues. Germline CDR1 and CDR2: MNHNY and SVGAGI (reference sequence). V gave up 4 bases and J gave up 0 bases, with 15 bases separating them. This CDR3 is CASSWGGGQYQETQYF. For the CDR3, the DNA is TGTGCCAGCAGTTGGGGGGGCGGACAGTACCAAGAGACCCAGTACTTC.

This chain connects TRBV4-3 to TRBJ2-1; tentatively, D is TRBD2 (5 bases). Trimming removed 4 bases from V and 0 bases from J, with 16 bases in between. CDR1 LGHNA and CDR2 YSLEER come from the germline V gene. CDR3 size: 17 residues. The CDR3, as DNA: TGCGCCAGCAGCCCTTTCCATAGCGCCAACTCCTACAATGAGCAGTTCTTC. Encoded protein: CASSPFHSANSYNEQFF.

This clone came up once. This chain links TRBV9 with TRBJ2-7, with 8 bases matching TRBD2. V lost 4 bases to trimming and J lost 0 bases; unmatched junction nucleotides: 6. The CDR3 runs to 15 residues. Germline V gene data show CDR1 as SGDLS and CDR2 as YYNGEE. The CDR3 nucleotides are TGTGCCAGCAGCCCAGGACTAGCCCTCTCCTACGAGCAGTACTTC. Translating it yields CASSPGLALSYEQYF.

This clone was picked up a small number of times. For the CDR3, the DNA is TGTGCCAGCAGCCCCACAGGGTTCAACACTGAAGCTTTCTTT. Translation: CASSPTGFNTEAFF. The chain couples TRBV7-8 to TRBJ1-1; possibly TRBD1 for D (6 bases). CDR1 SGHVS and CDR2 FQNEAQ come from the germline V gene. CDR3 size: 14 residues. Trimming removed 5 bases at V and 2 bases at J, with 12 bases between.

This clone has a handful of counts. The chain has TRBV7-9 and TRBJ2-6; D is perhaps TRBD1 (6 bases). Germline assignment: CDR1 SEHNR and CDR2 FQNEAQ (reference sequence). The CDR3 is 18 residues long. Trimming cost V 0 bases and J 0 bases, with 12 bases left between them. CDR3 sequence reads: CASSLALGGSSGANVLTF. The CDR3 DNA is TGTGCCAGCAGCTTAGCCTTAGGGGGTAGCTCTGGGGCCAACGTCCTGACTTTC.

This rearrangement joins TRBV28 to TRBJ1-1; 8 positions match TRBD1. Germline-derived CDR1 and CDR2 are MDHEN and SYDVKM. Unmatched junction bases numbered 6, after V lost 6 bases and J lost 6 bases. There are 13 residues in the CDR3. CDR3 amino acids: CASSRGRFSEAFF. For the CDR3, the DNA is TGTGCCAGCAGCAGGGGGCGCTTCTCTGAAGCTTTCTTT.